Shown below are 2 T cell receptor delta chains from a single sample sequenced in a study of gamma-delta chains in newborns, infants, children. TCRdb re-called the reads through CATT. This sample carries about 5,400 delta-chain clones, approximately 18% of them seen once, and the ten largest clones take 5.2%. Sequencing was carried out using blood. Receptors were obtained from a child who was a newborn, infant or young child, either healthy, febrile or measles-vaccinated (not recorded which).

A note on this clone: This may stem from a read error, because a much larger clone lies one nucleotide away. The DNA of the CDR3 is TGTGCCTGTGACACCGTGGAACTGGGGGATACCGCCGTAGGCTCCTTGGACACCCGACAGATGTTTTTC. Its translation: CACDTVELGDTAVGSLDTRQMFF. The V gene is uncalled and the J gene is TRDJ3; TRDD3 is taken as the D call from the table, unchecked against the DNA. The CDR3 sequence is 23 residues long.

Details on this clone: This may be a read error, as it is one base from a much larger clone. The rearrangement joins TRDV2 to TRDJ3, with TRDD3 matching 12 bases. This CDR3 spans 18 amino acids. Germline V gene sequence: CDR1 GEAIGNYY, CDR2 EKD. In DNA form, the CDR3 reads TGTGCCTGTGACACCGTACTGGGGGATACCTGGGACACCCGACAGACGTTTTTC. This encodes CACDTVLGDTWDTRQTFF.